This T cell receptor (beta chain) was documented in a study of T cell responses to AZD1222 COVID-19 vaccine. The CDR3 sequence is 15 residues long. Per the germline V gene, CDR1 is MDHEN and CDR2 is SYDVKM. The trim removed 4 bases at V and 4 bases at J, leaving 5 bases unmatched. The method was immunoSEQ multiplex PCR; TCRdb's version includes in-frame clones alone and lacks a portion of them. The sample comprises more than 100,000 clones, approximately 86% of which are singletons, and 2% to 2.5% rests with the top ten. The source material was peripheral blood, sampled on day 0 of AZD1222 vaccination. The V call is TRBV28, the J call TRBJ1-1; 11 nucleotides agree with TRBD1. The sequence derives from an adult in good health. The CDR3 region has the DNA TGTGCCAGCAGTTCGGGACAGGGGGGAATCACTGAAGCTTTCTTT. It specifies CASSSGQGGITEAFF.